These 17 T cell receptor beta chains were sequenced from one sample in a study of T cell changes during pregnancy in multiple sclerosis. Generated by immunoSEQ multiplex PCR, the TCRdb table keeps only in-frame clones and is missing some. Of more than 80,000 clones in the sample, 85% to 95% were seen once. Sequenced here: peripheral blood, sampled after pregnancy. All receptors derive from a female donor with multiple sclerosis, enrolled in a pregnancy study.

This chain uses TRBV19 with TRBJ1-4; no firm D call. CDR3 length equals 13 residues. Trimming shortened V by 10 bases and J by 10 bases, and 19 bases separated the two germline ends. Germline CDR1 LNHDA, CDR2 SQIVND (reference sequence). The CDR3 spells CATGEGGTGKLFF. The CDR3, as DNA: TGTGCCACCGGTGAAGGCGGCACTGGAAAACTGTTTTTT.

The count of this clone is one. The chain combines TRBV5-1 with TRBJ2-3; 10 bases fit TRBD2. CDR1 is SGHRS and CDR2 is YFSETQ in the germline V gene. The CDR3 consists of 15 residues. The trim removed 7 bases at V and 4 bases at J, leaving 9 bases unmatched. The CDR3 spells CASARASGRSDTQYF. Here the CDR3 DNA reads TGCGCCAGCGCCAGGGCTAGCGGGAGATCAGATACGCAGTATTTT.

V usage is TRBV27 and J usage is TRBJ1-2; no clear D gene. The CDR3 is made up of 14 amino acids. Germline CDR1 MNHEY, CDR2 SMNVEV (reference sequence). Trimming pared 1 base from V and 4 bases from J, leaving 10 bases between. In DNA, the CDR3 is TGTGCCAGCAGTTTATTGGGAGAGTCCTATGGCTACACCTTC. The encoded protein is CASSLLGESYGYTF.

The chain carries TRBV10-3 and TRBJ2-1; D might be TRBD2 (5 bases). CDR1 ENHRY and CDR2 SYGVKD come from the germline V gene. The CDR3 covers 13 residues. Trimming took off 1 base at V and 6 bases at J, with 7 bases between the two ends. CDR3 sequence reads: CAISEWTPNEQFF. The CDR3 DNA follows: TGTGCCATCAGTGAGTGGACTCCCAATGAGCAGTTCTTC.

The chain carries TRBV13 and TRBJ2-1, with 7 bases that match TRBD2. The CDR3 length is 17 residues. Germline V gene lookup returns CDR1 PRHDT and CDR2 FYEKMQ (reference sequence). Trimming at V came to 1 base and at J to 4 bases, leaving 10 bases not matched to a gene. The CDR3 DNA is TGTGCCAGCAGCTTAGATTTCGGGGGGTGGGGATACAATGAGCAGTTCTTC. Its translation is CASSLDFGGWGYNEQFF. Variable domain in full (rest from reference TRBV13 and TRBJ2-1): AAGVIQSPRHLIKEKRETATLKCYPIPRHDTVYWYQQGPGQDPQFLISFYEKMQSDKGSIPDRFSAQQFSDYHSELNMSSLELGDSALYFCASSLDFGGWGYNEQFFGPGTRLTVL.

The chain is built from TRBV5-1 and TRBJ2-5; D unclear. V was cut by 0 bases and J by 1 base, with 10 bases left in between. The CDR3 sequence is 15 residues long. Germline V gives CDR1 SGHRS, CDR2 YFSETQ. CDR3 nucleotides: TGCGCCAGCAGCTTGGGTGCGGTCCTCCAAGAGACCCAGTACTTC. This translates into CASSLGAVLQETQYF.

J is TRBJ1-2 and V is TRBV30; maybe TRBD1 (5 bases). Germline loops: CDR1 GTSNPN, CDR2 SVGIG (reference sequence). The CDR3 covers 11 residues. V was shortened by 5 bases and J by 7 bases, with 11 bases between the two germline ends. CDR3 bases: TGTGCCTGGGGGCAGGGTCTTGGCTACACCTTC. Protein sequence: CAWGQGLGYTF.

J is TRBJ1-5 and V is TRBV30, with 10 positions matching TRBD1. Trimming cost V 1 base and J 6 bases; bases outside gene matches: 3. Germline V gene lookup returns CDR1 GTSNPN and CDR2 SVGIG (reference sequence). CDR3 length equals 14 residues. The CDR3 region has the DNA TGTGCCTGGAGTGGACGGACAGGGGGTCAGCCCCAGCATTTT. It is translated as CAWSGRTGGQPQHF.

This chain joins TRBV7-2 and TRBJ1-3; 7 bases agree with TRBD1. The V gene's germline CDR1 is SGHTA and CDR2 FQGNSA. The CDR3 consists of 14 residues. V lost 4 bases to trimming and J lost 4 bases; unmatched junction nucleotides: 4. The CDR3: CASSSTGPGNTIYF. For the CDR3, the DNA is TGTGCCAGCAGCTCGACAGGGCCCGGAAACACCATATATTTT.

The rearrangement links TRBV5-1 to TRBJ1-1; 8 bases match TRBD1. CDR1 and CDR2 (germline): SGHRS, YFSETQ. V shed 4 bases and J 4 bases; nucleotides not matched to a gene: 12. The CDR3 runs to 16 residues. CDR3 nucleotide sequence: TGCGCCAGCAGCCTGGACAGGGCTGGGAGAACCACTGAAGCTTTCTTT. Translating gives CASSLDRAGRTTEAFF.

The gene calls are TRBV5-1 and TRBJ2-5; 7 bases map to TRBD1. The V gene's germline CDR1 is SGHRS and CDR2 YFSETQ. The junction had 2 bases not matched to a gene; V was cut back by 3 bases and J by 0 bases. The CDR3 is 14 amino acids. The CDR3 region has the DNA TGCGCCAGCAGCTCGACAGGGTACCAAGAGACCCAGTACTTC. Its translation is CASSSTGYQETQYF.

The chain couples TRBV29-1 to TRBJ2-6; 8 bases are a match to TRBD1. Germline trimming cut 4 bases from V and 2 bases from J; bases unmatched to any gene: 1. CDR3 length: 14 amino acids. Looked up from germline, CDR1 is SQVTM and CDR2 is ANQGSEA. The chain's CDR3 is CSVADRAGANVLTF. In DNA, the CDR3 is TGCAGCGTTGCGGACAGGGCTGGGGCCAACGTCCTGACTTTC. Looking up the rest from reference TRBV29-1 and TRBJ2-6 gives the full variable domain: SAVISQKPSRDICQRGTSLTIQCQVDSQVTMMFWYRQQPGQSLTLIATANQGSEATYESGFVIDKFPISRPNLTFSTLTVSNMSPEDSSIYLCSVADRAGANVLTFGAGSRLTVL.

The CDR3 sequence: CASSIYIGTGNADTQYF. Written as DNA, the CDR3 is TGTGCCAGTAGTATTTATATCGGGACAGGGAACGCAGATACGCAGTATTTT. The chain couples TRBV19 to TRBJ2-3; TRBD1 matches 9 bases. Germline lookup yields CDR1 LNHDA and CDR2 SQIVND (reference sequence). CDR3 length: 17 amino acids. V shed 3 bases, J shed 4 bases, and the junction held 11 bases outside the gene matches. The variable domain in full, with the rest retrieved from reference TRBV19 and TRBJ2-3, is DGGITQSPKYLFRKEGQNVTLSCEQNLNHDAMYWYRQDPGQGLRLIYYSQIVNDFQKGDIAEGYSVSREKKESFPLTVTSAQKNPTAFYLCASSIYIGTGNADTQYFGPGTRLTVL.

The chain recombines TRBV30 with TRBJ2-4, with TRBD1 matching over 7 bases. With 2 bases clipped from V and 7 bases from J, the junction kept 8 bases outside the gene matches. In germline, CDR1 is GTSNPN, CDR2 SVGIG (reference sequence). The CDR3 is 14 amino acids. The CDR3 bases are TGTGCCTGGAGTCCTAGGGGGCGCAGGAACATTCAGTACTTC. This codes for CAWSPRGRRNIQYF.

This rearrangement joins TRBV15 to TRBJ1-4, with TRBD1 matching over 7 bases. V was pared by 0 bases and J by 4 bases, with 8 bases of the junction left unmatched. The CDR3 length is 17 residues. Germline V CDR1 and CDR2: LNHNV, YYDKDF (reference sequence). CDR3 bases: TGTGCCACCAGCAGAGATCCCCCCGGGACAGATAATGAAAAACTGTTTTTT. Residues: CATSRDPPGTDNEKLFF.

The gene calls are TRBV19 and TRBJ2-3; 12 nucleotides agree with TRBD1. Trimming cost V 5 bases and J 2 bases; bases outside gene matches: 8. The CDR3 spans 17 residues. CDR1 and CDR2 from the germline V gene are LNHDA and SQIVND (reference sequence). As DNA, the CDR3 is TGTGCCAGTAGTGGGACAGGGGGCCCCTCGGCCACAGATACGCAGTATTTT. The encoded protein is CASSGTGGPSATDTQYF.

This clone was found a few times. The chain links TRBV4-2 to TRBJ1-1, with D uncertain. V shed 0 bases and J shed 6 bases, with 8 bases lying between them. CDR1 and CDR2 from the germline V gene are LGHNA and YNFKEQ. There are 13 residues in the CDR3. The chain's CDR3 is CASSQDLAAEAFF. In DNA, the CDR3 is TGTGCCAGCAGCCAAGATTTGGCGGCTGAAGCTTTCTTT.